The 15 T cell receptor beta chains below all came from one sample that was sequenced in a study of CDR3 diversity in severe acne (dated by TCRdb to 2018 to 2020). Library construction relied on PCR. The instrument given in TCRdb is Illumina HiSeq 2000. In-frame beta chains were kept once TCRdb had trimmed the public reads at Q25 with fastp and called clones with MiXCR. CDR3 protein sequences are deduplicated, and each keeps its most common genes and DNA. The sample yields about 84,000 distinct CDR3 sequences; 45% to 65% were counted once. The top ten hold more than 13% of the sample. The sequencing sample was made of blood. These receptors were obtained from a male donor in good health, without acne.

This clonotype was found a few times. The J gene is TRBJ2-5, the V gene TRBV12-3 or TRBV12-4; a possible D gene is TRBD2 (7 bases). This CDR3 spans 16 amino acids. Between the trimmed V and J ends, which lost 7 bases and 1 base, there was a span of 19 bases. The CDR3 is CASTLGGVGAQETQYF. The CDR3 DNA follows: TGTGCCAGCACCCTGGGGGGGGTGGGGGCCCAAGAGACCCAGTACTTC.

The genes are TRBV5-1 and TRBJ2-7, with D perhaps TRBD2 (5 bases). Germline loops: CDR1 SGHRS, CDR2 YFSETQ. The CDR3 covers 14 residues. V was cut by 0 bases and J by 12 bases, with 19 bases left in between. CDR3 sequence reads: CASSLDGKPCEGYF. CDR3 bases: TGCGCCAGCAGCTTGGATGGCAAGCCCTGCGAGGGGTACTTC.

This clonotype was found many times. J is TRBJ2-7 and V is TRBV2; D is unresolved. The CDR3 spans 13 residues. V was pared by 6 bases and J by 4 bases, with 13 bases between. The germline V gene has CDR1 SNHLY and CDR2 FYNNEI. The CDR3, as DNA: TGTGCCAGCAGGGGAATGACTGGATACGAGCAGTACTTC. It translates to CASRGMTGYEQYF.

V and J are TRBV12-3 or TRBV12-4 and TRBJ2-7; 8 bases line up with TRBD1. The V gene end was trimmed by 5 bases and the J gene end by 5 bases; junction bases not matched to a gene: 11. CDR3 length: 15 amino acids. The CDR3 sequence: CASSPQGAYGNEQYF. Here the CDR3 DNA reads TGTGCCAGCAGTCCCCAGGGGGCGTATGGGAACGAGCAGTACTTC.

This sequence joins TRBV2 and TRBJ2-3; 8 bases map to TRBD2. The CDR3 runs 14 residues. Germline CDR1 is SNHLY and CDR2 is FYNNEI. The J segment lost 8 bases and the V segment lost 11 bases, leaving 15 bases of the junction unmatched. CDR3 DNA: TGTGCCCTACGCACGGGGGGGCCTTCAGGTACGCAGTATTTT. Protein sequence: CALRTGGPSGTQYF. The full variable domain, rest sourced from reference TRBV2 and TRBJ2-3, is EPEVTQTPSHQVTQMGQEVILRCVPISNHLYFYWYRQILGQKVEFLVSFYNNEISEKSEIFDDQFSVERPDGSNFTLKIRSTKLEDSAMYFCALRTGGPSGTQYFGPGTRLTVL.

This clonotype was detected only a few times. This chain joins TRBV11-2 and TRBJ2-5, with D tentatively TRBD2 (5 bases). The CDR3 sequence is 14 residues long. Germline CDR1 reads SGHAT; CDR2 reads FQNNGV. Trimming shortened V by 4 bases and J by 2 bases, and 11 bases separated the two germline ends. Written as DNA, the CDR3 is TGTGCCAGCAGCTCCACGAGGGTACAAGAGACCCAGTACTTC. Translated, it gives CASSSTRVQETQYF.

J is TRBJ1-4 and V is TRBV20-1, with 7 positions matching TRBD1. After removal of 1 base from V and 8 bases from J, the junction contained 10 bases not matched to a gene. This CDR3 is 15 amino acids long. Germline V gene lookup returns CDR1 DFQATT and CDR2 SNEGSKA (reference sequence). CDR3 residues: CSARGPDREGEKLFF. DNA of the CDR3: TGCAGTGCTAGAGGTCCTGACAGGGAAGGGGAAAAACTGTTTTTT.

This clonotype was counted a few times. The chain carries TRBV20-1 and TRBJ2-7; 9 bases agree with TRBD2. The CDR3 loop spans 15 amino acids. The V and J ends lost 0 bases and 2 bases, in that order; junction bases with no gene match: 5. Germline V gene sequence: CDR1 DFQATT, CDR2 SNEGSKA (reference sequence). CDR3 loop: CSARDPAGGPYEQYF. For the CDR3, the DNA is TGCAGTGCTAGAGATCCGGCGGGGGGGCCCTACGAGCAGTACTTC.

V is TRBV20-1 and J is TRBJ1-1; D not certain. The CDR3 length is 15 residues. Germline V gene data show CDR1 as DFQATT and CDR2 as SNEGSKA (reference sequence). Trimming took 2 bases from V and 0 from J, leaving 13 bases between them. This CDR3 reads CSARIFQTMNTEAFF. The DNA for the CDR3 is TGCAGTGCTAGAATCTTCCAAACGATGAACACTGAAGCTTTCTTT.

This clonotype was seen only once. This chain joins TRBV15 and TRBJ2-3; TRBD2 matches 14 bases. This CDR3 has 18 amino acids. Germline CDR1 LNHNV, CDR2 YYDKDF (reference sequence). With 5 bases clipped from V and 2 bases from J, the junction kept 9 bases outside the gene matches. The CDR3 coding sequence is TGTGCCACCAGCGGCAGACTAGCGGGGGGGCCCTACACAGATACGCAGTATTTT. This codes for CATSGRLAGGPYTDTQYF. The entire variable domain, with the rest obtained from reference TRBV15 and TRBJ2-3, is as follows: DAMVIQNPRYQVTQFGKPVTLSCSQTLNHNVMYWYQQKSSQAPKLLFHYYDKDFNNEADTPDNFQSRRPNTSFCFLDIRSPGLGDTAMYLCATSGRLAGGPYTDTQYFGPGTRLTVL.

This clonotype was found many times. The chain links TRBV18 to TRBJ2-5; no firm D call. CDR3 size: 11 residues. Germline loops: CDR1 KGHSH, CDR2 LQKENI. V lost 7 bases to trimming and J lost 2 bases, with 5 bases between them. The DNA for the CDR3 is TGTGCCAGCTGGGAACAAGAGACCCAGTACTTC. Protein product: CASWEQETQYF.

This chain joins TRBV19 and TRBJ2-5, with D perhaps being TRBD1 or TRBD2 (6 bases each). V was shortened by 2 bases and J by 5 bases, with 9 bases between the two germline ends. The CDR3 sequence is 13 residues long. Germline-derived CDR1 and CDR2 are LNHDA and SQIVND (reference sequence). The CDR3 protein is CASSIRGEETQYF. Here the CDR3 DNA reads TGTGCCAGTAGTATAAGGGGGGAGGAGACCCAGTACTTC.

V usage is TRBV7-9 and J usage is TRBJ2-5, with no clear D. CDR3 size: 13 residues. V lost 5 bases and J 1 base, leaving 8 bases between the germline ends. Germline V gene data show CDR1 as SEHNR and CDR2 as FQNEAQ (reference sequence). The CDR3 region has the DNA TGTGCCAGCAGCCATATGGGCCAAGAGACCCAGTACTTC. This encodes CASSHMGQETQYF. Complete variable domain (other parts from reference TRBV7-9 and TRBJ2-5): DTGVSQNPRHKITKRGQNVTFRCDPISEHNRLYWYRQTLGQGPEFLTYFQNEAQLEKSRLLSDRFSAERPKGSFSTLEIQRTEQGDSAMYLCASSHMGQETQYFGPGTRLLVL.

The table lists this clonotype with a count of one. The rearrangement joins TRBV9 to TRBJ2-7; 13 nucleotides agree with TRBD2. This CDR3 is 13 amino acids long. Germline V gene lookup returns CDR1 SGDLS and CDR2 YYNGEE. V shed 4 bases, J shed 9 bases, and the junction held 4 bases outside the gene matches. Here the CDR3 DNA reads TGTGCCAGCAGCTCCCGGACTAGCGGGGGGCAGTACTTC. Protein product: CASSSRTSGGQYF. Combining the CDR3 with reference TRBV9 and TRBJ2-7 gives the whole variable domain DSGVTQTPKHLITATGQRVTLRCSPRSGDLSVYWYQQSLDQGLQFLIQYYNGEERAKGNILERFSAQQFPDLHSELNLSSLELGDSALYFCASSSRTSGGQYFGPGTRLTVT.

There are a few counts of this clonotype. The genes are TRBV10-3 and TRBJ1-3, with D unclear. The V end lost 6 bases, the J end lost 4 bases, and 7 bases lay between the germline ends. This CDR3 has 12 amino acids. Germline CDR1 reads ENHRY; CDR2 reads SYGVKD. The CDR3 loop is CAIRRAGNTIYF. CDR3 nucleotides: TGTGCCATCAGGAGGGCCGGAAACACCATATATTTT.